This TCR beta chain was recorded in a study of control samples from healthy donors and cancer patients. Profiled with immunoSEQ multiplex PCR; TCRdb holds only in-frame clones, not every one. The top ten clones hold 5% to 7% of a sample with 400,000 to 500,000 clones, approximately 92% of them seen once. CDR1 is SGDLS and CDR2 is YYNGEE in the germline V gene. The CDR3 length is 18 residues. The J segment lost 0 bases and the V segment lost 3 bases, leaving 5 bases of the junction unmatched. The TCR comes from a man aged 35 to 55 with head and neck cancer. The sequenced material came from PBMCs. This chain uses TRBV9 with TRBJ2-1; 14 bases are shared with TRBD2. For the CDR3, the DNA is TGTGCCAGCAGCGCCCGGACTAGCGGGAGGAGCTCCTACAATGAGCAGTTCTTC. Translation: CASSARTSGRSSYNEQFF.